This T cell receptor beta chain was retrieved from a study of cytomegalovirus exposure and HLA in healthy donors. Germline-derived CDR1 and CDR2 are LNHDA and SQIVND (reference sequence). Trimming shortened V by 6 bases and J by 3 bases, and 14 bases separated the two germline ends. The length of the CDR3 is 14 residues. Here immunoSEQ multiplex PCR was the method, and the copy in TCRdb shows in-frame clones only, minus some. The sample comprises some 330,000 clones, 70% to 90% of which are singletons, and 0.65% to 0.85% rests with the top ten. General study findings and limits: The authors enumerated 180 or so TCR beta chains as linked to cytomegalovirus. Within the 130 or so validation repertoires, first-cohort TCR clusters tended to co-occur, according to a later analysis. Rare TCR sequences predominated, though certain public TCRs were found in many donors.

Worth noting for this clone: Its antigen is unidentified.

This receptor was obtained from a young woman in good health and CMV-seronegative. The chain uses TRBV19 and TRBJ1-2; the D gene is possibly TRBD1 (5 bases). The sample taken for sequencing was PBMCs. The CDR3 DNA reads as TGTGCCAGTAGGGACATATTGGGTTACTATGGCTACACCTTC. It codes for CASRDILGYYGYTF.